The clone carrying this T cell receptor (beta chain) has a count of ten or more. As yet, its antigen is unknown. Sequencing was performed with immunoSEQ multiplex PCR; in TCRdb, only in-frame clones are kept and a portion is missing. This sample has 100,000 to 150,000 clones; more than 75% occur once, and the top ten carry more than 9%. The record originates from a study of T cell responses to AZD1222 COVID-19 vaccine. Notes on the study in general: No day 14 peak samples; only post-peak repertoires were characterized. Nearly half of spike-specific TCRs reportedly target unmutated variant regions. Most donors were white British, females outnumbered males, and clonal diversity was possibly underestimated.

The CDR3 extends over 13 amino acids. The ends were cut back, 3 bases at V and 7 bases at J, with 13 bases in the middle. Germline V gene data show CDR1 as SGHDT and CDR2 as YYEEEE. This sequence was found in an adult in good health. The specimen was peripheral blood, collected on day 0 of AZD1222 vaccination. The rearrangement uses TRBV5-6 and TRBJ1-2; tentatively, D is TRBD1 (5 bases). The CDR3 region has the DNA TGTGCCAGCAGCTCCCCCCCCGGGGGTGGCTACACCTTC. Translating it yields CASSSPPGGGYTF.